This passage covers 3 T cell receptor beta chains from one sample sequenced in a study of shared T cell receptors in the human thymus. The method was immunoSEQ multiplex PCR; TCRdb's version includes in-frame clones alone and lacks a portion of them. Of 600,000 or so clones listed, about 89% are singletons. The same specimen was also included in a second study, on human thymus T cells.

The source material was thymocytes. The receptors shown here come from a boy under three years old with a congenital heart defect.

The chain couples TRBV13 to TRBJ1-5; D is possibly TRBD1 (5 bases). The CDR3 totals 13 residues. V was trimmed by 1 base and J by 6 bases, leaving 7 bases between them. From germline, CDR1 is PRHDT and CDR2 FYEKMQ (reference sequence). The CDR3 reads CASSLAGGQPQHF. In DNA, the CDR3 is TGTGCCAGCAGCTTAGCCGGGGGTCAGCCCCAGCATTTT.

The chain is built from TRBV27 and TRBJ1-5; D is unclear. In germline, CDR1 is MNHEY, CDR2 SMNVEV (reference sequence). CDR3 length: 16 amino acids. Between the trimmed V and J ends, which lost 6 bases and 0 bases, there was a span of 15 bases. DNA of the CDR3: TGTGCCAGCAGCCCTGTTCGACTGACTAGCAATCAGCCCCAGCATTTT. It translates to CASSPVRLTSNQPQHF.

J is TRBJ2-6 and V is TRBV19; D possibly corresponds to TRBD2 (5 bases). V lost 5 bases, J lost 3 bases, and 8 bases lay in between. The CDR3 contains 14 residues. Germline CDR1 is LNHDA and CDR2 is SQIVND (reference sequence). This chain's CDR3 is CASSPRGGANVLTF. The CDR3 nucleotides are TGTGCCAGTAGTCCCCGGGGTGGGGCCAACGTCCTGACTTTC.